These 20 T cell receptor beta chains share one sample of origin, sequenced in a study of blood T cell repertoires in COVID-19. Clones were sequenced by immunoSEQ multiplex PCR, and TCRdb holds only the in-frame ones, with some missing. Among under 400,000 clones, around nine tenths were seen once, and the ten largest hold around 0.92%. The sample was PBMCs or T cells enriched from blood (not recorded which). The origin of the receptors is a woman aged 25 to 45 who had been exposed to COVID-19.

V is TRBV11-3 and J is TRBJ2-3, with 8 bases identical to TRBD2. V gave up 8 bases and J gave up 4 bases; unmatched junction bases: 8. This CDR3 is built from 14 residues. Per the germline V gene, CDR1 is SGHNT and CDR2 is YENEEA. CDR3 loop: CASAGGRWSDTQYF. CDR3 nucleotides: TGTGCCAGCGCCGGCGGGAGGTGGTCAGATACGCAGTATTTT. The full variable domain, rest sourced from reference TRBV11-3 and TRBJ2-3, is EAGVVQSPRYKIIEKKQPVAFWCNPISGHNTLYWYLQNLGQGPELLIRYENEEAVDDSQLPKDRFSAERLKGVDSTLKIQPAELGDSAVYLCASAGGRWSDTQYFGPGTRLTVL.

DNA of the CDR3: TGTGCCAGCTCACCACGCGGCAGCAGCGGTGAAAAACTGTTTTTT. Its protein product is CASSPRGSSGEKLFF. The V and J genes are TRBV18 and TRBJ1-4; D call uncertain. CDR3 length equals 15 residues. The V gene's germline CDR1 is KGHSH and CDR2 LQKENI. V lost 1 base and J lost 7, with 13 bases in between.

The rearrangement uses TRBV5-6 and TRBJ1-1; D possibly corresponds to TRBD1 (6 bases). CDR1 is SGHDT and CDR2 is YYEEEE in the germline V gene. V was pared by 4 bases and J by 2 bases, with 15 bases between. The CDR3 loop spans 15 amino acids. CDR3: CASSPWTATNTEAFF. For the CDR3, the DNA is TGTGCCAGCAGCCCCTGGACAGCGACTAACACTGAAGCTTTCTTT.

The V gene is TRBV5-4, the J gene TRBJ2-2; perhaps TRBD2 as D (7 bases). The CDR3 sequence is 15 residues long. Trimming removed 3 bases from V and 2 bases from J, with 11 bases in between. CDR1 is SGHNT, CDR2 YYREEE, per germline (reference sequence). The CDR3 here is CASSWGGGNTGELFF. The DNA of the CDR3 is TGTGCCAGCAGCTGGGGGGGCGGCAACACCGGGGAGCTGTTTTTT.

The chain recombines TRBV6-5 with TRBJ2-4; a weak D match, TRBD2 (5 bases). The CDR3 is 13 residues long. V was cut by 7 bases and J by 6 bases, with 13 bases left in between. Germline V gene lookup returns CDR1 MNHEY and CDR2 SVGAGI. CDR3 bases: TGTGCCAGCAATCGTCGGGAAGGAAACATTCAGTACTTC. It specifies CASNRREGNIQYF.

J is TRBJ2-1 and V is TRBV28, with TRBD2 matching 13 bases. The V segment lost 5 bases and the J segment 5 bases; nucleotides outside the gene matches: 12. The CDR3 runs 18 residues. Germline-derived CDR1 and CDR2 are MDHEN and SYDVKM. The CDR3 coding sequence is TGTGCCAGCAGTCCAACTGGACTAGCGGGAGTGCAGCACAATGAGCAGTTCTTC. Protein product: CASSPTGLAGVQHNEQFF. Complete variable domain (other parts from reference TRBV28 and TRBJ2-1): DVKVTQSSRYLVKRTGEKVFLECVQDMDHENMFWYRQDPGLGLRLIYFSYDVKMKEKGDIPEGYSVSREKKERFSLILESASTNQTSMYLCASSPTGLAGVQHNEQFFGPGTRLTVL.

DNA for the CDR3: TGTGCCAGCAGGCCTCGGTGGGGGGGTGAAAAACTGTTTTTT. It codes for CASRPRWGGEKLFF. J is TRBJ1-4 and V is TRBV27; D might be TRBD1 (5 bases). The CDR3 length is 14 residues. The germline V gene encodes CDR1 MNHEY and CDR2 SMNVEV (reference sequence). V was pared by 6 bases and J by 7 bases, with 15 bases between.

The chain links TRBV19 to TRBJ2-1; D gene uncertain. Germline V gene lookup returns CDR1 LNHDA and CDR2 SQIVND (reference sequence). V was shortened by 7 bases and J by 0 bases, with 13 bases between the two germline ends. The CDR3 length is 15 residues. This CDR3 reads CASTVDRSSYNEQFF. In nucleotides, the CDR3 is TGTGCCAGTACGGTAGACCGGAGCTCCTACAATGAGCAGTTCTTC.

This clone was found a few times. The V and J genes are TRBV5-5 and TRBJ1-2; no definite D call. Germline CDR1 and CDR2: SGHKS and YYEKEE (reference sequence). This CDR3 is built from 14 residues. V lost 0 bases, J lost 1 base, and 7 bases lay in between. CDR3 nucleotide sequence: TGTGCCAGCAGCTTGGCCGGAGGTAACTATGGCTACACCTTC. Its translation: CASSLAGGNYGYTF.

The chain has TRBV11-3 and TRBJ2-5; 8 positions match TRBD1. The junction had 3 bases not matched to a gene; V was cut back by 5 bases and J by 1 base. CDR1 and CDR2 (germline): SGHNT, YENEEA. The CDR3 totals 14 residues. The CDR3 DNA reads as TGTGCCAGCAGCCCGGGGACAGGCCAAGAGACCCAGTACTTC. Protein: CASSPGTGQETQYF.

The chain carries TRBV3-1 (or the pseudogene TRBV3-2) and TRBJ1-3; TRBD1 matches 8 bases. V lost 4 bases to trimming and J lost 0 bases; unmatched junction nucleotides: 5. This CDR3 contains 16 residues. CDR1 is LGHDT and CDR2 is YNNKEL in the germline V gene (reference sequence). CDR3 loop: CASSLWTGISGNTIYF. The DNA for the CDR3 is TGTGCCAGCAGCCTCTGGACAGGGATCTCTGGAAACACCATATATTTT.

V usage is TRBV12-3 or TRBV12-4 and J usage is TRBJ1-1; tentative D call: TRBD1 (6 bases). The V and J ends lost 7 bases and 4 bases respectively, with 13 bases between them. The CDR3 runs 13 residues. CDR3 sequence: CASNRGQITEAFF. CDR3 DNA sequence: TGTGCCAGCAACCGAGGACAGATCACTGAAGCTTTCTTT.

This clone was recorded once. The chain uses TRBV9 and TRBJ1-2; the D gene is possibly TRBD1 (5 bases). V lost 3 bases to trimming and J lost 8 bases, with 23 bases between them. Looked up from germline, CDR1 is SGDLS and CDR2 is YYNGEE. This CDR3 has 16 amino acids. CDR3 in DNA: TGTGCCAGCAGCGCCCACAGCGGGGCTTCAAGGAGGGGCTACACCTTC. Residues: CASSAHSGASRRGYTF.

This clone came up once. V and J are TRBV7-2 and TRBJ2-3; D gene ambiguous. There are 12 residues in the CDR3. V dropped 5 bases and J dropped 4 bases, with 7 bases sitting between them. Germline V gene data show CDR1 as SGHTA and CDR2 as FQGNSA. CDR3 coding DNA: TGTGCCAGCAGCACTGTCGCAGATACGCAGTATTTT. Translated: CASSTVADTQYF.

The CDR3 nucleotides are TGTGCCAGCAGTTACTCACAGGGGTCCATAGCAGAAGCTTTCTTT. It encodes CASSYSQGSIAEAFF. V gene TRBV6-5 combines with J gene TRBJ1-1, with TRBD1 matching over 7 bases. The CDR3 consists of 15 residues. From germline, CDR1 is MNHEY and CDR2 SVGAGI. The ends lost 0 bases at V and 8 bases at J; junction bases unmatched: 9.

The J gene is TRBJ1-1, the V gene TRBV11-1; TRBD1 matches 7 bases. With V trimmed by 2 bases and J by 5 bases, 5 bases remained unmatched. Germline V gene data show CDR1 as SGHAT and CDR2 as FQDESV (reference sequence). The CDR3 consists of 14 residues. DNA for the CDR3: TGTGCCAGCAGCTTACAGGGGGTGGCAACTGAAGCTTTCTTT. It is translated as CASSLQGVATEAFF.

The rearrangement joins TRBV14 to TRBJ2-1, with TRBD1 as a possible D gene (7 bases). The CDR3 totals 18 residues. The V and J ends lost 0 bases and 3 bases respectively, with 18 bases between them. Germline V gene data show CDR1 as SGHDN and CDR2 as FVKESK. Here the CDR3 reads CASSQDLAGTAIYNEQFF. The CDR3, as DNA: TGTGCCAGCAGCCAAGATTTGGCGGGGACAGCAATCTACAATGAGCAGTTCTTC.

The count of this clone is one. The rearrangement joins TRBV5-8 to TRBJ1-5; perhaps TRBD1 as D (5 bases). This CDR3 contains 15 residues. V lost 0 bases, J lost 6 bases, and 13 bases lay in between. CDR1 SGHTS and CDR2 YDEGEE come from the germline V gene. This CDR3 reads CASSLGSQGGQPQHF. Written as DNA, the CDR3 is TGTGCCAGCAGCTTGGGGTCCCAGGGTGGTCAGCCCCAGCATTTT.

This chain uses TRBV9 with TRBJ2-1; D possibly corresponds to TRBD2 (6 bases). The V and J ends lost 0 bases and 0 bases respectively, with 13 bases between them. The CDR3 is 17 amino acids. Germline V gives CDR1 SGDLS, CDR2 YYNGEE. As DNA, the CDR3 is TGTGCCAGCAGCGTAGCCATCGGGAGCGGCTCCTACAATGAGCAGTTCTTC. Its protein is CASSVAIGSGSYNEQFF.

This rearrangement joins TRBV27 to TRBJ2-3, with D perhaps TRBD1 (5 bases). The V and J ends lost 4 bases and 3 bases respectively, with 11 bases between them. The germline V gene has CDR1 MNHEY and CDR2 SMNVEV (reference sequence). This CDR3 contains 14 residues. CDR3 protein: CASSWSRVTDTQYF. Written as DNA, the CDR3 is TGTGCCAGCAGTTGGTCCAGGGTAACAGATACGCAGTATTTT.